These 19 T cell receptor beta chains were sequenced from one sample in a study of cytomegalovirus exposure and HLA in healthy donors. The PCR had 60 Vbeta and 13 Jbeta primers. Repertoires were generated with immunoSEQ multiplex PCR, while TCRdb's copy carries only in-frame clones and drops some. The profile shows 100,000 or so clones, around 15% of them singletons. Sequencing was done on a sample of PBMCs. The receptors stem from a female donor in good health and CMV-seronegative.

CDR3 amino acids: CASSPWQAPSYEQYF. The CDR3 DNA reads TGTGCCAGCAGTCCGTGGCAGGCTCCTTCCTACGAGCAGTACTTC. This sequence joins TRBV28 and TRBJ2-7; D not resolved. The germline V gene encodes CDR1 MDHEN and CDR2 SYDVKM. V was pared by 5 bases and J by 1 base, with 15 bases between. This CDR3 contains 15 residues.

This clone turned up a few times. The rearrangement links TRBV5-4 to TRBJ2-5, with 9 bases identical to TRBD1. This CDR3 contains 18 residues. Looked up from germline, CDR1 is SGHNT and CDR2 is YYREEE (reference sequence). Trimming removed 0 bases from V and 0 bases from J; junction bases left unmatched: 9. The CDR3 spells CASSLGTGGSTYQETQYF. The CDR3 DNA reads as TGTGCCAGCAGCTTGGGTACAGGGGGCTCTACCTACCAAGAGACCCAGTACTTC.

This clone appeared a few times. The V and J genes are TRBV30 and TRBJ2-5; D perhaps matches TRBD1 (6 bases). There are 13 residues in the CDR3. Trimming cost V 5 bases and J 4 bases, with 14 bases left between them. The germline gives CDR1 GTSNPN, CDR2 SVGIG (reference sequence). CDR3 nucleotides: TGTGCCTGGGGCGAGGGGGTTGGAGAGACCCAGTACTTC. Translating gives CAWGEGVGETQYF.

The genes are TRBV30 and TRBJ1-5; a possible D gene is TRBD1 (6 bases). Trimming took off 1 base at V and 5 bases at J, with 12 bases between the two ends. The germline CDR1 and CDR2 sequences are GTSNPN and SVGIG (reference sequence). This CDR3 contains 14 residues. In DNA form, the CDR3 reads TGTGCCTGGAGTGATCGGACAGTCTATCAGCCCCAGCATTTT. It is translated as CAWSDRTVYQPQHF.

V usage is TRBV29-1 and J usage is TRBJ1-1, with 8 bases that match TRBD1. This CDR3 comprises 13 residues. With 7 bases clipped from V and 5 bases from J, the junction kept 9 bases outside the gene matches. Germline V gives CDR1 SQVTM, CDR2 ANQGSEA. The CDR3 nucleotides read TGCAGCGCCCCGGACAGGGTAGGGACTGAAGCTTTCTTT. Protein: CSAPDRVGTEAFF.

This clone occurred a few times. The chain is built from TRBV5-6 and TRBJ1-2; 9 bases fit TRBD1. Trimming took 2 bases from V and 3 from J; bases not matched to a gene: 11. The CDR3 covers 17 residues. Germline V gives CDR1 SGHDT, CDR2 YYEEEE. The CDR3 reads CASSFLGTGLVDYGYTF. The DNA of the CDR3 is TGTGCCAGCAGCTTTCTCGGGACAGGGTTGGTTGACTATGGCTACACCTTC.

This clone has just a few counts. The chain combines TRBV13 with TRBJ2-7; TRBD2 agrees at 7 bases. CDR1 and CDR2 from the germline V gene are PRHDT and FYEKMQ (reference sequence). J gave up 4 bases and V 1 base, and 7 bases lay outside the gene matches. This CDR3 comprises 15 residues. The CDR3 DNA reads TGTGCCAGCAGCTTAGTGGGGAGGGCGGCATACGAGCAGTACTTC. Amino acids: CASSLVGRAAYEQYF.

This rearrangement joins TRBV9 to TRBJ2-1; 16 positions match TRBD2. With V trimmed by 4 bases and J by 4 bases, 8 bases remained unmatched. Germline values: CDR1 SGDLS, CDR2 YYNGEE. The length of the CDR3 is 18 residues. The CDR3 coding sequence is TGTGCCAGCAGCCCGATGGGACTAGCGGGGGGGCAATACAATGAGCAGTTCTTC. Translated, it gives CASSPMGLAGGQYNEQFF.

This clone occurred a few times. This chain connects TRBV28 to TRBJ2-7; possible D gene TRBD1, 6 bases. Trimming shortened V by 5 bases and J by 12 bases, and 23 bases separated the two germline ends. Germline V gene lookup returns CDR1 MDHEN and CDR2 SYDVKM. The length of the CDR3 is 14 residues. The CDR3 reads CASSPPGAIKQRYF. The CDR3 DNA reads TGTGCCAGCAGTCCCCCAGGGGCGATAAAACAGCGGTACTTC.

The chain is built from TRBV4-3 and TRBJ2-2, with a possible D match to TRBD2 (5 bases). CDR1 LGHNA and CDR2 YSLEER come from the germline V gene. The ends were cut back, 3 bases at V and 4 bases at J, with 15 bases in the middle. CDR3 size: 16 residues. CDR3 sequence reads: CASSHARTAGTGELFF. CDR3 coding DNA: TGCGCCAGCAGCCATGCCAGGACGGCGGGCACCGGGGAGCTGTTTTTT.

The chain couples TRBV5-4 to TRBJ2-1; TRBD2 matches at 8 bases. After removal of 0 bases from V and 7 bases from J, the junction contained 6 bases not matched to a gene. The CDR3 covers 15 residues. Germline CDR1 is SGHNT and CDR2 is YYREEE (reference sequence). CDR3 nucleotides: TGTGCCAGCAGCTTGGCCGGGGCTAGCGGGAATGAGCAGTTCTTC. Amino acid sequence: CASSLAGASGNEQFF.

The table lists this clone with a few counts. This sequence joins TRBV2 and TRBJ2-7, with TRBD2 matching 7 bases. Germline V CDR1 and CDR2: SNHLY, FYNNEI. The CDR3 has 15 residues. V was clipped by 4 bases and J by 5 bases; unmatched bases: 11. The CDR3 DNA follows: TGTGCCAGCAGTGTCTGGGGGGGGGAGGACAACGAGCAGTACTTC. Protein product: CASSVWGGEDNEQYF.

This clone was seen more than once but under ten times. J is TRBJ2-7 and V is TRBV6-1; D possibly corresponds to TRBD1 (5 bases). Trimming left V 11 bases short and J 6 bases short, with 17 bases between. The CDR3 consists of 12 residues. Germline V gives CDR1 MNHNS, CDR2 SASEGT. CDR3 nucleotides: TGTGCCGGGCTCCGACAGTTTGGCGAGCAGTACTTC. Protein product: CAGLRQFGEQYF.

The gene calls are TRBV28 and TRBJ2-5, with TRBD2 identical over 10 bases. Germline-derived CDR1 and CDR2 are MDHEN and SYDVKM. The CDR3 loop spans 14 amino acids. V dropped 9 bases and J dropped 2; count of bases not matched to a gene: 6. CDR3 nucleotide sequence: TGTGCCAGTACTAGCGGGGCCGCTCAAGAGACCCAGTACTTC. Translated, it gives CASTSGAAQETQYF.

The rearrangement uses TRBV19 and TRBJ2-2, with 16 bases identical to TRBD2. CDR1 LNHDA and CDR2 SQIVND come from the germline V gene (reference sequence). The CDR3 length is 18 residues. CDR3 DNA sequence: TGTACCGGGACTAGCGGGAGGGCCCCTTATCCGAACACCGGGGAGCTGTTTTTT. As protein: CTGTSGRAPYPNTGELFF.

This clone came up a few times. The V and J genes are TRBV5-4 and TRBJ2-7, with 13 nucleotides matching TRBD2. Germline trimming cut 5 bases from V and 1 base from J; bases unmatched to any gene: 3. Looked up from germline, CDR1 is SGHNT and CDR2 is YYREEE (reference sequence). This CDR3 has 15 residues. CDR3 DNA: TGTGCCAGCAGTGAGGGACTAGCGGGGTCCTACGAGCAGTACTTC. Its protein is CASSEGLAGSYEQYF. Full variable domain (missing parts from reference TRBV5-4 and TRBJ2-7): ETGVTQSPTHLIKTRGQQVTLRCSSQSGHNTVSWYQQALGQGPQFIFQYYREEENGRGNFPPRFSGLQFPNYSSELNVNALELDDSALYLCASSEGLAGSYEQYFGPGTRLTVT.

This clone came up a few times. V gene TRBV7-9 combines with J gene TRBJ1-1; TRBD1 aligns across 10 bases. With V trimmed by 5 bases and J by 0 bases, 6 bases remained unmatched. The germline V gene encodes CDR1 SEHNR and CDR2 FQNEAQ (reference sequence). This CDR3 comprises 16 residues. The CDR3 DNA sequence: TGTGCCAGCAGCGCTCGGACAGGGGGGATGAACACTGAAGCTTTCTTT. It encodes CASSARTGGMNTEAFF.

In this sample, this clone turned up a few times. Its ends do not fully match the called genes, so a read error is possible. The chain links TRBV7-7 to TRBJ2-6; tentative D call: TRBD2 (5 bases). Germline V lookup: CDR1 SSHAT, CDR2 FNYEAQ (reference sequence). This CDR3 region has 16 residues. In DNA, the CDR3 is TGTGCTAGCAGCTTAGCGACTGGGTCTGGGGCCAACGTCCTGACTTTC. The encoded protein is CASSLATGSGANVLTF.

This chain links TRBV28 with TRBJ2-1, with TRBD2 identical over 11 bases. Germline trimming cut 4 bases from V and 0 bases from J; bases unmatched to any gene: 5. The germline gives CDR1 MDHEN, CDR2 SYDVKM. The CDR3 sequence is 17 residues long. CDR3 amino acids: CASSSLAGGSSYNEQFF. The CDR3 nucleotides are TGTGCCAGCAGTTCCCTAGCGGGGGGTAGCTCCTACAATGAGCAGTTCTTC.